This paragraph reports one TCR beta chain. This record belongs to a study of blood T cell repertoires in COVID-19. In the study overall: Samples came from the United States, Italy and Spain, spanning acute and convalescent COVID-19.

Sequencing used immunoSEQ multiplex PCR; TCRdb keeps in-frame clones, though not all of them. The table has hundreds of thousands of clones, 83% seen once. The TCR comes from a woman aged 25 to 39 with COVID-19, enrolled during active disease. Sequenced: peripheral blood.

The CDR3 nucleotides are TGTGCCATCAGGACGGGACAGGGGTTAACTGAAGCTTTCTTT. Its protein product is CAIRTGQGLTEAFF. V usage is TRBV10-3 and J usage is TRBJ1-1; 10 bases line up with TRBD1. The V segment lost 6 bases and the J segment 5 bases; nucleotides outside the gene matches: 6. Germline V gives CDR1 ENHRY, CDR2 SYGVKD. This CDR3 is 14 amino acids long.